The 5 T cell receptor beta chains below all came from one sample that was sequenced in a study of cytomegalovirus exposure and HLA in healthy donors. Use of 60 Vbeta and 13 Jbeta primers characterized the PCR. Profiling relied on immunoSEQ multiplex PCR, and the TCRdb table lists in-frame clones only, not all of them. The sample holds around 96,000 clones; under 80% are singletons and the top ten take around 9.1%. Input material: PBMCs. These receptors came from a man aged 25 to 40 in good health and CMV-seropositive.

This clone has a handful of counts. Other DNA sequences of this sample code for an identical CDR3. V gene TRBV13 combines with J gene TRBJ1-1, with D tentatively TRBD1 (6 bases). Trimming stripped 0 bases from V and 4 bases from J, with 12 bases between. Germline assignment: CDR1 PRHDT and CDR2 FYEKMQ (reference sequence). This CDR3 spans 15 amino acids. CDR3 bases: TGTGCCAGCAGCTTAGGCCTTCTAGGGGGCACTGAAGCTTTCTTT. Translated: CASSLGLLGGTEAFF.

The chain carries TRBV18 and TRBJ2-7; TRBD2 aligns across 13 bases. The V gene's germline CDR1 is KGHSH and CDR2 LQKENI. CDR3 size: 20 residues. V was clipped by 3 bases and J by 3 bases; unmatched bases: 17. The CDR3 spells CASSPRGTSGVIHPNYEQYF. CDR3 DNA sequence: TGTGCCAGCTCACCGCGGGGGACTAGCGGGGTGATACACCCGAACTACGAGCAGTACTTC.

V gene TRBV7-8 combines with J gene TRBJ1-5; unclear D gene. V was clipped by 1 base and J by 0 bases, with 7 bases between them. Germline assignment: CDR1 SGHVS and CDR2 FQNEAQ. The CDR3 has 15 residues. The CDR3 here is CASSLDSNSNQPQHF. CDR3 bases: TGTGCCAGCAGCTTAGACAGTAATAGCAATCAGCCCCAGCATTTT.

This chain joins TRBV27 and TRBJ2-6; TRBD2 is a possible D gene (6 bases). V was trimmed by 6 bases and J by 1 base, leaving 13 bases between them. Germline V gene lookup returns CDR1 MNHEY and CDR2 SMNVEV (reference sequence). There are 16 residues in the CDR3. The CDR3 coding sequence is TGTGCCAGCAGGCTACACCGGGGGTCTGGGGCCAACGTCCTGACTTTC. Its translation: CASRLHRGSGANVLTF.

The chain has TRBV29-1 and TRBJ2-4; TRBD2 aligns across 15 bases. Germline CDR1 SQVTM, CDR2 ANQGSEA. The CDR3 runs to 17 residues. Trimming at V came to 7 bases and at J to 8 bases, leaving 15 bases not matched to a gene. For the CDR3, the DNA is TGCAGCGCCCGAGGACTAGCGGGGGGGGCCCTGGAGGACATTCAGTACTTC. Amino acids: CSARGLAGGALEDIQYF.